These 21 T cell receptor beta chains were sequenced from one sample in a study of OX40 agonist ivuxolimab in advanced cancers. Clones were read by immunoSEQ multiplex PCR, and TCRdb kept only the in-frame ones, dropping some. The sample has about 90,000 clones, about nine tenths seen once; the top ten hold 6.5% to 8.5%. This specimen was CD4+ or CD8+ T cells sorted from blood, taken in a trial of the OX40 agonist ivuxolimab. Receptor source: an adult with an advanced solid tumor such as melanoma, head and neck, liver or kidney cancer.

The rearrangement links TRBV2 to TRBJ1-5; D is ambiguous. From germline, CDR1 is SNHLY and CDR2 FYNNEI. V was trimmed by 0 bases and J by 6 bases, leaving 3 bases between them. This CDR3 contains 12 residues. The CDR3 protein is CASSEAFQPQHF. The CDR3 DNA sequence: TGTGCCAGCAGTGAAGCATTTCAGCCCCAGCATTTT.

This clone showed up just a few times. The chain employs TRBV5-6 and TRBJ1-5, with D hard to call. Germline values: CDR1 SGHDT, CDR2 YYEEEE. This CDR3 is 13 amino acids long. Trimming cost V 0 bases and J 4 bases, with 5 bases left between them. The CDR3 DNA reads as TGTGCCAGCAGCTTGGGACGGAATCAGCCCCAGCATTTT. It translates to CASSLGRNQPQHF.

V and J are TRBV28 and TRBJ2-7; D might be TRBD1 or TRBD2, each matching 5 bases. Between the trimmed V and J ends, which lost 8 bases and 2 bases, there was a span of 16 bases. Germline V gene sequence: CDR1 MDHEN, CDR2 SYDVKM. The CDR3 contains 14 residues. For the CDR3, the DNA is TGTGCCAGCGCACTACTGGGACGGACCTACGAGCAGTACTTC. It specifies CASALLGRTYEQYF. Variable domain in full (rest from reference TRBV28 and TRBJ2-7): DVKVTQSSRYLVKRTGEKVFLECVQDMDHENMFWYRQDPGLGLRLIYFSYDVKMKEKGDIPEGYSVSREKKERFSLILESASTNQTSMYLCASALLGRTYEQYFGPGTRLTVT.

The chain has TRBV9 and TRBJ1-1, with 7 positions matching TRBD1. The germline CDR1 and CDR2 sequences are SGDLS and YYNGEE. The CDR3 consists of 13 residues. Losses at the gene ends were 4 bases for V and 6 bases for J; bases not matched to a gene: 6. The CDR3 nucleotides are TGTGCCAGCAGCCCAGACAGGGTCTCTGAAGCTTTCTTT. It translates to CASSPDRVSEAFF.

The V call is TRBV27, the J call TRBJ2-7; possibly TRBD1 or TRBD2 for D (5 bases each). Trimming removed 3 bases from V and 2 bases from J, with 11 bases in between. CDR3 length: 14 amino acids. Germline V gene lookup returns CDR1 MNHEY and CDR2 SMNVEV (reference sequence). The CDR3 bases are TGTGCCAGCAGTTTCTACGGGACCCCCTACGAGCAGTACTTC. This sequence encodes CASSFYGTPYEQYF.

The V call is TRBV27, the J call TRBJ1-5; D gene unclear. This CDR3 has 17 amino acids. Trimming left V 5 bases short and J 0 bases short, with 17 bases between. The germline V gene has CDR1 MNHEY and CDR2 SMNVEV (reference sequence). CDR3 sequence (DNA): TGTGCCAGCAGTCCAATAGTCGGAGGGAGTAGCAATCAGCCCCAGCATTTT. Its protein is CASSPIVGGSSNQPQHF.

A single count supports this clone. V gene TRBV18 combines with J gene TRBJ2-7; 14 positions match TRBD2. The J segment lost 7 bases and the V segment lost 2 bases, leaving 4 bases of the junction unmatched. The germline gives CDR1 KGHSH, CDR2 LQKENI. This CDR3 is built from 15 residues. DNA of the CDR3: TGTGCCAGCTCACCAACGGGACTAGCGGGAGAAGAGCAGTACTTC. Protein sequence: CASSPTGLAGEEQYF.

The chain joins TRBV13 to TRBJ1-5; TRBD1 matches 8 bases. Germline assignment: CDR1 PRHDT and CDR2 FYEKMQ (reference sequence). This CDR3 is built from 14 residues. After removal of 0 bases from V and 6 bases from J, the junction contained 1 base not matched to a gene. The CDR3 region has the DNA TGTGCCAGCAGCTTAGGGACAGGGGTTCAGCCCCAGCATTTT. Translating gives CASSLGTGVQPQHF.

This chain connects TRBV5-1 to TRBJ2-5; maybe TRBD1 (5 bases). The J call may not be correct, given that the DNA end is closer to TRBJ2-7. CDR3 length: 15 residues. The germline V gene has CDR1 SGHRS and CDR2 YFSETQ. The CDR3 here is CASSLLQTGSYEQYF. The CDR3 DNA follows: TGCGCCAGCAGCTTGTTACAAACAGGTAGTTACGAGCAGTACTTC.

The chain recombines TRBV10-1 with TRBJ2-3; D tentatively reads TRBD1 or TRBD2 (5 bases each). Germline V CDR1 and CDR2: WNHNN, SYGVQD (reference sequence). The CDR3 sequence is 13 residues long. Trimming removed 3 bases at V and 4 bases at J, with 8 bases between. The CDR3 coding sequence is TGCGCCAGCAGTGAACGGGGACCAGATACGCAGTATTTT. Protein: CASSERGPDTQYF.

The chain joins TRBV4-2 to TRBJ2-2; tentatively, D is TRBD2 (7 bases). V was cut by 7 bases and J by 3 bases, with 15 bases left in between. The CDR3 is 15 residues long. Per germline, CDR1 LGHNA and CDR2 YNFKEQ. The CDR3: CASTRGDTDTGELFF. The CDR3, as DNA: TGTGCCAGCACCCGGGGGGACACTGACACCGGGGAGCTGTTTTTT.

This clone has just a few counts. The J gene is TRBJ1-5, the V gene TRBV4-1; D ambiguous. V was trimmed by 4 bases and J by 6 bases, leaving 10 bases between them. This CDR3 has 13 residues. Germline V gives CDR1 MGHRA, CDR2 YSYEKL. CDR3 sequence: CASSPVEGQPQHF. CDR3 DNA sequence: TGCGCCAGCAGCCCTGTAGAGGGTCAGCCCCAGCATTTT.

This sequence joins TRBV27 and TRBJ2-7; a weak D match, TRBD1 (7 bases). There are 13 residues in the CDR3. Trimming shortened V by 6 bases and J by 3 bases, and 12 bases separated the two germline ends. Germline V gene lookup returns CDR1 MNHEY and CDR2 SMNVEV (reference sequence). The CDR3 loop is CASSAGGIYEQYF. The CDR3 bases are TGTGCCAGCAGCGCAGGGGGGATCTACGAGCAGTACTTC.

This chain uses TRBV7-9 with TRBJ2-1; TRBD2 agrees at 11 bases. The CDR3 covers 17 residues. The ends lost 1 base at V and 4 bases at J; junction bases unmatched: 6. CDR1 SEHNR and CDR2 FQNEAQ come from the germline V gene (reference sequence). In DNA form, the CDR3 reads TGTGCCAGCAGCTTAGGGGGAGGGACTAGCGGTTACAATGAGCAGTTCTTC. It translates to CASSLGGGTSGYNEQFF.

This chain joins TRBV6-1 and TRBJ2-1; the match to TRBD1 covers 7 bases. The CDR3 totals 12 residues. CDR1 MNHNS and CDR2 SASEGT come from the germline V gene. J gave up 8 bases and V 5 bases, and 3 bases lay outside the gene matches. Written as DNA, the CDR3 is TGTGCCAGCAGTCACAGGGGCGATGAGCAGTTCTTC. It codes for CASSHRGDEQFF.

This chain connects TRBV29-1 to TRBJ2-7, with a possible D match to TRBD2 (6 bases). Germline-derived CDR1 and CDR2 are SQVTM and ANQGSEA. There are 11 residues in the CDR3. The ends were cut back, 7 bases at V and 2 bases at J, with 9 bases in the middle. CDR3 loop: CSAGDAYEQYF. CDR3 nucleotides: TGCAGCGCGGGGGACGCCTACGAGCAGTACTTC.

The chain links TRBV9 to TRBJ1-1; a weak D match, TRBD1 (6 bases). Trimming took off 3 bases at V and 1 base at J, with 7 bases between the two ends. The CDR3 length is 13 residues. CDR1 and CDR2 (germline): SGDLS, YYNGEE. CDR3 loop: CASSGGGNTEAFF. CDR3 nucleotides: TGTGCCAGCAGCGGAGGGGGGAACACTGAAGCTTTCTTT.

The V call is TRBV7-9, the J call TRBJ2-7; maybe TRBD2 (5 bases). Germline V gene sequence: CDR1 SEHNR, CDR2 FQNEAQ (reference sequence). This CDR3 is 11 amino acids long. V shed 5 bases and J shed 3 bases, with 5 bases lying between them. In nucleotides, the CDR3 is TGTGCCAGCAGCCGGGACTACGAGCAGTACTTC. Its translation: CASSRDYEQYF.

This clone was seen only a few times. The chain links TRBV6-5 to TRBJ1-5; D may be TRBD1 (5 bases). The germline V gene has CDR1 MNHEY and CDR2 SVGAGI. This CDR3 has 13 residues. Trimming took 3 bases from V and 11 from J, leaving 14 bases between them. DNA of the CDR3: TGTGCCAGCAGTTATTTCAATGGGGGGACCCAGCATTTT. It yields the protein CASSYFNGGTQHF.

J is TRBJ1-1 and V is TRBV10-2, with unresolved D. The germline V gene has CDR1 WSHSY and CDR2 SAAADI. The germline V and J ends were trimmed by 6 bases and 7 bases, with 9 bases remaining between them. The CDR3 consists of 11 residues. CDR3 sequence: CASRAGREAFF. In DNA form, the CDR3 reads TGCGCCAGCAGGGCGGGTCGTGAAGCTTTCTTT.

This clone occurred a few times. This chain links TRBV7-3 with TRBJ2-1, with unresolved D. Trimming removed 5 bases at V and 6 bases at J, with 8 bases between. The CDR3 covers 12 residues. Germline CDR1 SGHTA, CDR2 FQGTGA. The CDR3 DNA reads TGTGCCAGCAGCCCCCCTAGCAATGAGCAGTTCTTC. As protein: CASSPPSNEQFF.